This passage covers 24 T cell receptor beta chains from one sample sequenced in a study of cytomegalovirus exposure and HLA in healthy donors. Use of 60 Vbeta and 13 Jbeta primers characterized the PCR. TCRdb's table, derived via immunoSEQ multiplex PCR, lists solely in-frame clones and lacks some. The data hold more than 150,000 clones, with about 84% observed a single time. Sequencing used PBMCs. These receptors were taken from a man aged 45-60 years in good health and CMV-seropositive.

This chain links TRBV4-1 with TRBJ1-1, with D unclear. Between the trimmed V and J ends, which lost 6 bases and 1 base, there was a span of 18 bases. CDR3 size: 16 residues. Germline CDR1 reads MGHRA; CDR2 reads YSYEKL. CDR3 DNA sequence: TGCGCCAGCAGGAAGAGGTCGGGTGAGTCGAACACTGAAGCTTTCTTT. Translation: CASRKRSGESNTEAFF.

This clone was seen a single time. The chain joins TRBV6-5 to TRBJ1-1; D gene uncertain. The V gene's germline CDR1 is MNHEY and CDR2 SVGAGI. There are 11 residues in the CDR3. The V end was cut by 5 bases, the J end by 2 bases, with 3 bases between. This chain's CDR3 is CASSHNTEAFF. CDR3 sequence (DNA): TGTGCCAGCAGTCATAACACTGAAGCTTTCTTT.

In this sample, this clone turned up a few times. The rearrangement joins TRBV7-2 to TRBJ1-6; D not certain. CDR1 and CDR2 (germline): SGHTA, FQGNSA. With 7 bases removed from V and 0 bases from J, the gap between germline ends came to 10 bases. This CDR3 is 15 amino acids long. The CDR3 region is CASTLRSSYNSPLHF. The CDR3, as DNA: TGTGCCAGCACCCTTAGGAGCTCCTATAATTCACCCCTCCACTTT.

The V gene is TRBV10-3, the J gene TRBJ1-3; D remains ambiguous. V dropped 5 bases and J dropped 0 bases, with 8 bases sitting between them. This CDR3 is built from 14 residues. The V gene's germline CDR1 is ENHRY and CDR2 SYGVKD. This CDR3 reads CAISLGSSGNTIYF. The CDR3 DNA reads TGTGCCATCAGTCTCGGTAGCTCTGGAAACACCATATATTTT.

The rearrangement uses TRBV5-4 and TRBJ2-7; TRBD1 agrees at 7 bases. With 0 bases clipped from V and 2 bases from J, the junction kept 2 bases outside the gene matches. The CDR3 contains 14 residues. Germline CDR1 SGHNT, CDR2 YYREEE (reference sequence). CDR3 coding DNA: TGTGCCAGCAGCTTGGGGGGACAGACCTACGAGCAGTACTTC. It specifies CASSLGGQTYEQYF.

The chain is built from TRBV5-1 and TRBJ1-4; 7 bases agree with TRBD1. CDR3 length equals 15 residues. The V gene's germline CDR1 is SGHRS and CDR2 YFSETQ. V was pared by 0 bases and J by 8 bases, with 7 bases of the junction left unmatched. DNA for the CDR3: TGCGCCAGCAGCTTGGGGTCAGGGGGTGCGGAAAAACTGTTTTTT. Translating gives CASSLGSGGAEKLFF.

The CDR3 protein is CASSYSGEKAFF. CDR3 DNA: TGTGCCAGCAGTTACTCGGGAGAAAAAGCTTTCTTT. The gene calls are TRBV6-5 and TRBJ1-1; D uncertain. Per germline, CDR1 MNHEY and CDR2 SVGAGI. V was pared by 0 bases and J by 9 bases, with 8 bases between. The CDR3 has 12 amino acids.

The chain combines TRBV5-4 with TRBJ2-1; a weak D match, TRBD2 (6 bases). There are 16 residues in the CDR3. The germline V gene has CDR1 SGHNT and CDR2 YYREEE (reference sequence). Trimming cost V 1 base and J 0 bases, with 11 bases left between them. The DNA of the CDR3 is TGTGCCAGCAGCTTGCCCACCGGGAGCTCCTACAATGAGCAGTTCTTC. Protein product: CASSLPTGSSYNEQFF. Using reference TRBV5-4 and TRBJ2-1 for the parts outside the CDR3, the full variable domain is ETGVTQSPTHLIKTRGQQVTLRCSSQSGHNTVSWYQQALGQGPQFIFQYYREEENGRGNFPPRFSGLQFPNYSSELNVNALELDDSALYLCASSLPTGSSYNEQFFGPGTRLTVL.

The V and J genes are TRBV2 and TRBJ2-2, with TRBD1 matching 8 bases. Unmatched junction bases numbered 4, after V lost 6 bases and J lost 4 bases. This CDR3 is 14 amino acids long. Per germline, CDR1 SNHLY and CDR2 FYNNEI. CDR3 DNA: TGTGCCAGCAGAAAGGACAGGGCCACCGGGGAGCTGTTTTTT. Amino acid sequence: CASRKDRATGELFF.

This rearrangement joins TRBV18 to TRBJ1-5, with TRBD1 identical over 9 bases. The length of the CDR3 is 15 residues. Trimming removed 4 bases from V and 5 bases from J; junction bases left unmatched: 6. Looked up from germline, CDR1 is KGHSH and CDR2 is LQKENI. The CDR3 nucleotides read TGTGCCAGCTCACAATGGACAGGGGAAGATCAGCCCCAGCATTTT. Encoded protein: CASSQWTGEDQPQHF. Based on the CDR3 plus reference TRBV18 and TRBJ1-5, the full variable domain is NAGVMQNPRHLVRRRGQEARLRCSPMKGHSHVYWYRQLPEEGLKFMVYLQKENIIDESGMPKERFSAEFPKEGPSILRIQQVVRGDSAAYFCASSQWTGEDQPQHFGDGTRLSIL.

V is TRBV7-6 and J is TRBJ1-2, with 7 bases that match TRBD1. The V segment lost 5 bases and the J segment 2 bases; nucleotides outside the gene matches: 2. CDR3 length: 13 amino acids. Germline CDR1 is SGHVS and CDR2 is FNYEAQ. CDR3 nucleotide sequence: TGTGCCAGCAGCCCGACAGGGAACTATGGCTACACCTTC. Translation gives CASSPTGNYGYTF.

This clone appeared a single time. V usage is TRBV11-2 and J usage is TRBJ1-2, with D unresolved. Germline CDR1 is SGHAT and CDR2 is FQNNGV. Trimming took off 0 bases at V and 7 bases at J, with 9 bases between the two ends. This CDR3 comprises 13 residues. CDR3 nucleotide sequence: TGTGCCAGCAGCTTAGATCGTGCGGGTGGCTACACCTTC. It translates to CASSLDRAGGYTF.

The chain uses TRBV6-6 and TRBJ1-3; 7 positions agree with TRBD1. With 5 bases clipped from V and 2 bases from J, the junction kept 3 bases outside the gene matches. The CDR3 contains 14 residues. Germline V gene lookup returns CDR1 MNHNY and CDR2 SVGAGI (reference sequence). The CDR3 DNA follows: TGTGCCAGCAGTCAGGGGACAGCTGGAAACACCATATATTTT. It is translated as CASSQGTAGNTIYF.

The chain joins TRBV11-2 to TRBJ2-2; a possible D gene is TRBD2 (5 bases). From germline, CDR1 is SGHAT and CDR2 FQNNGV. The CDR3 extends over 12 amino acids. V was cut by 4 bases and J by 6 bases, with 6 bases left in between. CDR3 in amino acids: CASSSDSGELFF. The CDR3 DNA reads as TGTGCCAGCAGCTCGGACTCCGGGGAGCTGTTTTTT.

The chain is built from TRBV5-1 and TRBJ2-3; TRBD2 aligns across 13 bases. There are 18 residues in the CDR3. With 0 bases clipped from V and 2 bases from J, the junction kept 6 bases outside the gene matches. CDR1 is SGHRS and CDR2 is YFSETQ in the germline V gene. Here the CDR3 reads CASSLATSGRAATDTQYF. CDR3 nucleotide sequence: TGCGCCAGCAGCTTGGCAACTAGCGGGAGGGCGGCCACAGATACGCAGTATTTT. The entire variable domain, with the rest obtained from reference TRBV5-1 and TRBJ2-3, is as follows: KAGVTQTPRYLIKTRGQQVTLSCSPISGHRSVSWYQQTPGQGLQFLFEYFSETQRNKGNFPGRFSGRQFSNSRSEMNVSTLELGDSALYLCASSLATSGRAATDTQYFGPGTRLTVL.

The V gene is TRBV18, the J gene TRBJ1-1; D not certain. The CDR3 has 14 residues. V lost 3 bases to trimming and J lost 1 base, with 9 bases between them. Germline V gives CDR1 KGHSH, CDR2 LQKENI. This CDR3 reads CASSPGGGNTEAFF. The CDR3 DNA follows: TGTGCCAGCTCACCCGGCGGAGGGAACACTGAAGCTTTCTTT.

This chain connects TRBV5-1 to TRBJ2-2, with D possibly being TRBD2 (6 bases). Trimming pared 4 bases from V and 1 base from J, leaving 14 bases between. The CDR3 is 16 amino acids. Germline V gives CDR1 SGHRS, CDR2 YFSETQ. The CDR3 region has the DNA TGCGCCAGCAGCATTTACCGGGACTTGAACACCGGGGAGCTGTTTTTT. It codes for CASSIYRDLNTGELFF.

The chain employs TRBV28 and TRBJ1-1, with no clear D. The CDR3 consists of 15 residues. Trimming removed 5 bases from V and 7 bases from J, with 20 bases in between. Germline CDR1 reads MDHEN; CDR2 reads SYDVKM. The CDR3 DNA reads TGTGCCAGCAGTCCCATGATCGGTCCTCTCCTTGAAGCTTTCTTT. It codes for CASSPMIGPLLEAFF. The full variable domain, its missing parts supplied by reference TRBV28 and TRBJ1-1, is DVKVTQSSRYLVKRTGEKVFLECVQDMDHENMFWYRQDPGLGLRLIYFSYDVKMKEKGDIPEGYSVSREKKERFSLILESASTNQTSMYLCASSPMIGPLLEAFFGQGTRLTVV.

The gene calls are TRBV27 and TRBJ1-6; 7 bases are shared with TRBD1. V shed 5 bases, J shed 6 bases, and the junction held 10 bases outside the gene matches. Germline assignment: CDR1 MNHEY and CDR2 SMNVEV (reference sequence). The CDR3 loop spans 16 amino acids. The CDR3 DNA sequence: TGTGCCAGCAGTGTCACTACAAACAGGGGTAATTCACCCCTCCACTTT. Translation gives CASSVTTNRGNSPLHF.

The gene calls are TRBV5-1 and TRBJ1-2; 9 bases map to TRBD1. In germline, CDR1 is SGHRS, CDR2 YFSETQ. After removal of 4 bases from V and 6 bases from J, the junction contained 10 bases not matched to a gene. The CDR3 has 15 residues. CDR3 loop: CASSPGGTGRNGYTF. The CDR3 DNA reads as TGCGCCAGCAGCCCAGGTGGGACAGGGAGGAATGGCTACACCTTC.

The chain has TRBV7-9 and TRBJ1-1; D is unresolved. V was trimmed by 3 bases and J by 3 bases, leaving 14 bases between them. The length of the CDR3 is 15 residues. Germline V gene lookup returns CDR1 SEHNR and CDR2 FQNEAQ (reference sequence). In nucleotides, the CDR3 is TGTGCCAGCAGCTTGGGCTCCCGGAGGGACACTGAAGCTTTCTTT. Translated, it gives CASSLGSRRDTEAFF.

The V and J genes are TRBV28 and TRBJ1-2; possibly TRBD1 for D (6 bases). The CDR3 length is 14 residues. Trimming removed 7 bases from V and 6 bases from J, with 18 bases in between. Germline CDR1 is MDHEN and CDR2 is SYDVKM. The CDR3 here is CASKNSGHMDGYTF. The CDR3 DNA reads TGTGCCAGCAAAAATTCGGGACATATGGATGGCTACACCTTC.

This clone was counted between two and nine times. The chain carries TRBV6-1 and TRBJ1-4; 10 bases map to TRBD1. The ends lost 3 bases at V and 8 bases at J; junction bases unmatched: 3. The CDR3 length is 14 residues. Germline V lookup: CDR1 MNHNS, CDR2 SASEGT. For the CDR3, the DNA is TGTGCCAGCAGTGAGGGACAGGGGCCGGAAAAACTGTTTTTT. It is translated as CASSEGQGPEKLFF.

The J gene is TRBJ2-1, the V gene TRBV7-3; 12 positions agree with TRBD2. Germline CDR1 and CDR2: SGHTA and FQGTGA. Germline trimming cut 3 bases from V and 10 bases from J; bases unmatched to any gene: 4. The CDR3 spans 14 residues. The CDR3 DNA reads TGTGCCAGCAGCTTCCTAGCGGGAGGGGGCGAGCAGTTCTTC. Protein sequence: CASSFLAGGGEQFF.